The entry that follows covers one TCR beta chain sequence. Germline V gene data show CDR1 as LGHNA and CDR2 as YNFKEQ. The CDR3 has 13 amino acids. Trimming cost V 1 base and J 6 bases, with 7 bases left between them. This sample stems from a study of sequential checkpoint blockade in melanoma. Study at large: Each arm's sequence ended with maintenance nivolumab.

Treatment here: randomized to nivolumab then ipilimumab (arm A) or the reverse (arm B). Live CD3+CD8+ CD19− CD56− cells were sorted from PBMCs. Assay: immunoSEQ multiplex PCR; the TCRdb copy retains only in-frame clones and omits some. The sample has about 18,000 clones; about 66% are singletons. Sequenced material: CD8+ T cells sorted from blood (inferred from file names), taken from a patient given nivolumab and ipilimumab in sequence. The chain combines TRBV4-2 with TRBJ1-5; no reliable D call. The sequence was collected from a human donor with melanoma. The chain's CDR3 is CASSQGVSQPQHF. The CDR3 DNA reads TGTGCCAGCAGCCAAGGAGTAAGTCAGCCCCAGCATTTT.